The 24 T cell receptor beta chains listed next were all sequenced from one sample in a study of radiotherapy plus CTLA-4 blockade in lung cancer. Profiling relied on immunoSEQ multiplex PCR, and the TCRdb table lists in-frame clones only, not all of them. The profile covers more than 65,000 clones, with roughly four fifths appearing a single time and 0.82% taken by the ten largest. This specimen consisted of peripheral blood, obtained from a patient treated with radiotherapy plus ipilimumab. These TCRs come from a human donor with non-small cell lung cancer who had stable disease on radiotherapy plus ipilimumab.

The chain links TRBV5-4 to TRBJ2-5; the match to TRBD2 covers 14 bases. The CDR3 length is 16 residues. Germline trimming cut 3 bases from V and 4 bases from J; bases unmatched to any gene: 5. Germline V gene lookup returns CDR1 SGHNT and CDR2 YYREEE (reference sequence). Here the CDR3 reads CASSSGLAGGGETQYF. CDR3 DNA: TGTGCCAGCAGCTCCGGACTAGCGGGGGGCGGAGAGACCCAGTACTTC.

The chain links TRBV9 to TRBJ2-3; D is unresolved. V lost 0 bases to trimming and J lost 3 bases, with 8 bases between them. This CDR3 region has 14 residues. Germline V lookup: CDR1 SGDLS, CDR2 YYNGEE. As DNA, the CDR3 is TGTGCCAGCAGCGTAGAGGCTTTAACAGATACGCAGTATTTT. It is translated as CASSVEALTDTQYF.

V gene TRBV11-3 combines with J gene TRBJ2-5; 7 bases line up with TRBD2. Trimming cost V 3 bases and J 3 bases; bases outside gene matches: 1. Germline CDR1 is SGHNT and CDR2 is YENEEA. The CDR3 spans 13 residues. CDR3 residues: CASSFGGEETQYF. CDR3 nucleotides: TGTGCCAGCAGCTTTGGGGGGGAAGAGACCCAGTACTTC.

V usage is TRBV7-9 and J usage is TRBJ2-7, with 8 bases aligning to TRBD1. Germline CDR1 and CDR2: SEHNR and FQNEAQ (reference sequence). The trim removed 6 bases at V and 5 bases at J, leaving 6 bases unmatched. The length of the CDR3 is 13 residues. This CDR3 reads CASSFDRGDEQYF. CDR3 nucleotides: TGTGCCAGCAGTTTCGACAGGGGCGACGAGCAGTACTTC.

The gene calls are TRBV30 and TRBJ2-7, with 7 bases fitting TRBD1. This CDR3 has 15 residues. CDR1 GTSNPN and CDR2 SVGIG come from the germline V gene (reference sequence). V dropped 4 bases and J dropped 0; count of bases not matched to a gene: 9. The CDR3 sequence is CAWTSGTASSYEQYF. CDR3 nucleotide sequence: TGTGCCTGGACCTCCGGGACAGCGAGCTCCTACGAGCAGTACTTC.

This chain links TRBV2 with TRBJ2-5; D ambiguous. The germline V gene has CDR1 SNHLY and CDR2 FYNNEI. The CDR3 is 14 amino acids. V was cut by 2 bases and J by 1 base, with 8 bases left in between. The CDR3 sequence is CASSESVLQETQYF. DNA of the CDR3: TGTGCCAGCAGTGAATCTGTCCTCCAAGAGACCCAGTACTTC.

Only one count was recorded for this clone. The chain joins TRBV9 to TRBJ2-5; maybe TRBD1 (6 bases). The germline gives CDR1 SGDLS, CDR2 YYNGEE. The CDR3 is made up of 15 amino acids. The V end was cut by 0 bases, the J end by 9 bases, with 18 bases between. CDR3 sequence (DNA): TGTGCCAGCAGCGTAGGGACAGCCAGTAAAATGTCCCAGTACTTC. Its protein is CASSVGTASKMSQYF.

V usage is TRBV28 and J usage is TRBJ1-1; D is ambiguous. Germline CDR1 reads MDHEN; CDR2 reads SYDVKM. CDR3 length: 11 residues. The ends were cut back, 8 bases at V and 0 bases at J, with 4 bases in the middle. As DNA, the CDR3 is TGTGCCAGCCGGGTGAACACTGAAGCTTTCTTT. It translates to CASRVNTEAFF.

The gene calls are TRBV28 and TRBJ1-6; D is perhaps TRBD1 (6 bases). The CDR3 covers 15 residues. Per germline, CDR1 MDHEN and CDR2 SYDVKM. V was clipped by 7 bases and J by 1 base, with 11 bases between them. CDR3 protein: CASIGGSSYNSPLHF. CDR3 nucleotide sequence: TGTGCCAGCATCGGGGGCAGTTCCTATAATTCACCCCTCCACTTT.

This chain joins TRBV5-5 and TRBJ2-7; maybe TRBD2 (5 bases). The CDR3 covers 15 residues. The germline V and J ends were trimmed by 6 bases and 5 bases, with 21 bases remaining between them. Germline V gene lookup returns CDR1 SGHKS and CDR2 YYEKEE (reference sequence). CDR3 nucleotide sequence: TGTGCCAGCACCTTCGCCCTAGCCACCTCTGACGAGCAGTACTTC. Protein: CASTFALATSDEQYF.

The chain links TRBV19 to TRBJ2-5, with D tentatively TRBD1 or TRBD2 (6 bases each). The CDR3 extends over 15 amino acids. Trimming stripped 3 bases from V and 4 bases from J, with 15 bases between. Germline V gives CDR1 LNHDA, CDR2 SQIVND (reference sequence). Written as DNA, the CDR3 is TGTGCCAGTAGTATCCCCAAGGGGGGTGCAGAGACCCAGTACTTC. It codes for CASSIPKGGAETQYF.

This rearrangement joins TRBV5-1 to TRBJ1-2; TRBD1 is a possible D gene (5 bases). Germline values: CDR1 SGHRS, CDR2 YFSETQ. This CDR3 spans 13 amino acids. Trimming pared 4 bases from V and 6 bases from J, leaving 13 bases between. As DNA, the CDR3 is TGCGCCAGCAGCCCCTTGGGGGTCCATGGCTACACCTTC. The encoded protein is CASSPLGVHGYTF.

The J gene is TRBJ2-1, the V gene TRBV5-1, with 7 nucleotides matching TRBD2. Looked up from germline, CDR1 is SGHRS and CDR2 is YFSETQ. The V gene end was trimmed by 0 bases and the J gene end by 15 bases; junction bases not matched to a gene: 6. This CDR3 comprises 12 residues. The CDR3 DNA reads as TGCGCCAGCAGCTTGGCTAGCGCGGGGGTGTTCTTC. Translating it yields CASSLASAGVFF.

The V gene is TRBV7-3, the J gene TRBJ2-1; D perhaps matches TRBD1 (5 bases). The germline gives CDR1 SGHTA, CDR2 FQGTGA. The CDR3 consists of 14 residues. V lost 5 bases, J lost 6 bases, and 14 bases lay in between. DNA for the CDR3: TGTGCCAGCAGCCTTAAGGTTGACAGCAATGAGCAGTTCTTC. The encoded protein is CASSLKVDSNEQFF.

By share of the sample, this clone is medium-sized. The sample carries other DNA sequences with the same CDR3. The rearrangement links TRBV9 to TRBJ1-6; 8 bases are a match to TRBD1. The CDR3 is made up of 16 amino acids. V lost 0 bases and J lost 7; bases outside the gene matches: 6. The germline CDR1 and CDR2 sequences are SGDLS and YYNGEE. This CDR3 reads CASSVEGTGGNSPLHF. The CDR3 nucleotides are TGTGCCAGCAGCGTAGAGGGCACAGGGGGGAATTCACCCCTCCACTTT.

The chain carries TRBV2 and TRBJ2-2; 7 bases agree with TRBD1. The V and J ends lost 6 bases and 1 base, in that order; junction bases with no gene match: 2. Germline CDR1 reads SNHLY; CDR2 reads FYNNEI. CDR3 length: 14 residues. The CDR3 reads CASRGQLNTGELFF. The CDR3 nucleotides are TGTGCCAGCAGGGGACAGCTGAACACCGGGGAGCTGTTTTTT.

Written as DNA, the CDR3 is TGTGCCTGGAGTGTGGGGACAGGTTCTTACGAGCAGTACTTC. It codes for CAWSVGTGSYEQYF. The rearrangement links TRBV30 to TRBJ2-7; 8 bases agree with TRBD1. Germline V gives CDR1 GTSNPN, CDR2 SVGIG (reference sequence). V dropped 0 bases and J dropped 4; count of bases not matched to a gene: 5. The CDR3 totals 14 residues.

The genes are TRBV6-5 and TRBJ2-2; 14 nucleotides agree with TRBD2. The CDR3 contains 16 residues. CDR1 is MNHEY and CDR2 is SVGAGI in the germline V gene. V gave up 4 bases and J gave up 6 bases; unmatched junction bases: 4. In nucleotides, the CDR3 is TGTGCCAGCAGTTCCGAGGGACTAGCGGGAGCCGGGGAGCTGTTTTTT. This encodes CASSSEGLAGAGELFF.

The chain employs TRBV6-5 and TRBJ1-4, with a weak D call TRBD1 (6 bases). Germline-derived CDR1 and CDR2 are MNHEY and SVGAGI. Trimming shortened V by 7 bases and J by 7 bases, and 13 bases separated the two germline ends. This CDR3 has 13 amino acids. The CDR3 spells CASMGQVTEKLFF. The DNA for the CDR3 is TGTGCCAGCATGGGACAAGTAACTGAAAAACTGTTTTTT.

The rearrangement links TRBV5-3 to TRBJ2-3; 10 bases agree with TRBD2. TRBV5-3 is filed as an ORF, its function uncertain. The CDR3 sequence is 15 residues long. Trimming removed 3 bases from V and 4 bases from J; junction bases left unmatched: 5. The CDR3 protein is CARSSGTSESDTQYF. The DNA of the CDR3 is TGTGCCAGAAGCTCCGGGACTAGCGAATCAGATACGCAGTATTTT.

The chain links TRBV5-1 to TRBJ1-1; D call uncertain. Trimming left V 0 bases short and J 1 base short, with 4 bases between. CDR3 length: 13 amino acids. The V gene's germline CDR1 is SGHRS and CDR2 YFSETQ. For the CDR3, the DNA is TGCGCCAGCAGCTTGGTCAGGAACACTGAAGCTTTCTTT. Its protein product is CASSLVRNTEAFF.

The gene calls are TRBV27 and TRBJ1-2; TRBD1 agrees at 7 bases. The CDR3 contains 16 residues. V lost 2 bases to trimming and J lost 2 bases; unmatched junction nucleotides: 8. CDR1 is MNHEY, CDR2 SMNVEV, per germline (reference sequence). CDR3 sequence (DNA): TGTGCCAGCAGTTTAGTCCGGACAGGATGGAACTATGGCTACACCTTC. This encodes CASSLVRTGWNYGYTF.

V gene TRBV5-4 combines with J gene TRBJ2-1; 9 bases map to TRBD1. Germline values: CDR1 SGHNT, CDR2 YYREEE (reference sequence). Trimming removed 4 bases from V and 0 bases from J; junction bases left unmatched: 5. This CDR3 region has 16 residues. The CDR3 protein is CASSPRQGVSYNEQFF. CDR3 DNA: TGTGCCAGCAGCCCACGACAGGGGGTCTCCTACAATGAGCAGTTCTTC.

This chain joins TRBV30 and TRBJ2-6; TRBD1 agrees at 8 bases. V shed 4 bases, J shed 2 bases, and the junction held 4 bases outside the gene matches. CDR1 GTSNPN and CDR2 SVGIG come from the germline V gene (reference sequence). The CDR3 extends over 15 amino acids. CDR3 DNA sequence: TGTGCCTGGACCCGACAGGGGACTGGGGCCAACGTCCTGACTTTC. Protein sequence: CAWTRQGTGANVLTF.